This is a list of T cell receptor beta chains from one sample in a study of long-term antiretroviral therapy in people with HIV. Using immunoSEQ multiplex PCR, the repertoire was profiled, and TCRdb retains in-frame clones only, with some absent. The table lists about 16,000 clones, about 78% of them singletons. The source material was unsorted PBMCs, sampled about 3.2 years after starting antiretroviral therapy. These receptors came from a woman aged 40 to 50 with HIV. CDR3s include the opening cysteine and the closing phenylalanine or tryptophan. D genes are given only for firm matches. Some rows have no size entry. The others give once, few or many, or a class for an expanded clone.

v_call	d_call	j_call	clone_size	cdr3_nt	cdr3_aa
TRBV29-1	.	TRBJ2-1	once	TGCAGCGTTATGCGGGACACCGGCTACAATGAGCAGTTCTTC	CSVMRDTGYNEQFF
TRBV5-1	.	TRBJ1-1	.	TGCGCCAGCAGCTTGCAGGACCTAGACACTGAAGCTTTCTTT	CASSLQDLDTEAFF
TRBV5-5	.	TRBJ1-2	.	TGTGCCAGCAGCTTGATGCGCGGGGGAGTTTATGGCTACACCTTC	CASSLMRGGVYGYTF
TRBV6-6	TRBD1	TRBJ1-6	few	TGTGCCAGCAGCAGGGGGTCAAATAATTCACCCCTCCACTTT	CASSRGSNNSPLHF
TRBV27	.	TRBJ1-2	.	TGTGCCAGCAGTCCGTCACCGTCGTCTAGGGGCTACACCTTC	CASSPSPSSRGYTF
TRBV10-1	.	TRBJ1-1	.	TGCGCCAGCAGTGAGTCTGGTCATGGGGCAGGGAACACTGAAGCTTTCTTT	CASSESGHGAGNTEAFF
TRBV2	.	TRBJ1-5	.	TGTGCCAGCAGCCTTACCAGACCGCACCTGGATGGGCAGCCCCAGCATTTT	CASSLTRPHLDGQPQHF
TRBV7-9	TRBD2	TRBJ2-7	once	TGTGCCAGCAGTTTTGGGACTAGCGGGGCGTCCTACGAGCAGTACTTC	CASSFGTSGASYEQYF
TRBV6-5	.	TRBJ1-2	.	TGTGCCAGCAGTTCTACAGGGAGTAACTATGGCTACACCTTC	CASSSTGSNYGYTF
TRBV10-3	.	TRBJ2-3	.	TGTGCCATCAGTCCCCGGGTCCAGGGGAAAAACACAGATACGCAGTATTTT	CAISPRVQGKNTDTQYF
TRBV6-6	TRBD2	TRBJ2-1	.	TGTGCCAGCAGTTACCAGGGACTATCTTCTGAGCAGTTCTTC	CASSYQGLSSEQFF
TRBV27	.	TRBJ1-1	.	TGTGCCAGCAGTTCGGCGGATTTTTATAGGACTGAAGCTTTCTTT	CASSSADFYRTEAFF
TRBV4-1	.	TRBJ1-5	few	TGCGCCAGCAGCCAAGAAGGGGGGAGTCAGCCCCAGCATTTT	CASSQEGGSQPQHF
TRBV5-1	.	TRBJ2-4	.	TGCGCCAGCAGTGGAGGGGGCGGGGTAGCCAAAAACATTCAGTACTTC	CASSGGGGVAKNIQYF
TRBV11-1	.	TRBJ2-2	.	TGTGCCAGCAGCTTACTAGGGGCCGACGGGGAGCTGTTTTTT	CASSLLGADGELFF
TRBV30	TRBD1	TRBJ1-5	once	TGTGCCTGGAGTCTAACAGGGGGCAATCAGCCCCAGCATTTT	CAWSLTGGNQPQHF
TRBV2	.	TRBJ1-2	.	TGTGCCAGCATCGGGGCCGCCACTAACTATGGCTACACCTTC	CASIGAATNYGYTF
TRBV5-1	.	TRBJ2-1	.	TGCGCCAGCAGCTTGGCCTTGTCTAGTCAGGCTGAGCAGTTCTTC	CASSLALSSQAEQFF
TRBV27	.	TRBJ2-2	.	TGTGCCAGCAGCCTGACATCGATCGCGAACACCGGGGAGCTGTTTTTT	CASSLTSIANTGELFF
TRBV7-9	TRBD1	TRBJ2-7	once	TGTGCCACGGACGGACAGGTCAACTCCTACGAGCAGTACTTC	CATDGQVNSYEQYF
TRBV5-1	.	TRBJ2-3	.	TGCGCCAGCAGCCCTTCTAGTCAGGCGGATACGCAGTATTTT	CASSPSSQADTQYF
TRBV30	.	TRBJ1-2	.	TGTGCCTGGAGTGTATCGGAAGGGCTTGGCTACACCTTC	CAWSVSEGLGYTF
TRBV30	.	TRBJ2-3	.	TGTGCCGGGAGACCGATCACAGATACGCAGTATTTT	CAGRPITDTQYF
TRBV7-9	.	TRBJ1-1	.	TGTGCCAGCAGCGCACGGACAGTACGGACTGAAGCTTTCTTT	CASSARTVRTEAFF
TRBV5-4	.	TRBJ2-7	.	TGTGCCAGCAGCTTGGACGGACTCAGCTCCTACGAGCAGTACTTC	CASSLDGLSSYEQYF
TRBV10-3	.	TRBJ1-2	.	TGTGCCATCAGTGAGCAGCCGGAGACCCAAGGCTACACCTTC	CAISEQPETQGYTF
TRBV7-9	.	TRBJ1-1	.	TGTGCCAGCGACCGTAGCACTGAAGCTTTCTTT	CASDRSTEAFF
TRBV20-1	.	TRBJ2-5	.	TGCAGTGCTAGCTCCGAGACCCAGTACTTC	CSASSETQYF
TRBV5-1	.	TRBJ2-5	.	TGCGCCAGCAGTTCTCGGGAGACCCAGTACTTC	CASSSRETQYF
TRBV7-2	TRBD1	TRBJ1-5	few	TGTGCCAGCAGCTCGGGGGGACAGGGTATGCTTCAGCCCCAGCATTTT	CASSSGGQGMLQPQHF